A selection of T cell receptor beta chains follows, all from one sample in a study of blood T cell repertoires in COVID-19. The method was immunoSEQ multiplex PCR; TCRdb's version includes in-frame clones alone and lacks a portion of them. The table includes some 250,000 clones, 86% detected once. The sequencing input was peripheral blood. These TCRs come from a man aged 25 to 40 who had recovered from COVID-19. Each CDR3 is given with its conserved first and last residue. Each record gives: clone size, V gene, J gene, D gene, CDR3 protein, CDR3 DNA. A D gene is named only where the DNA matches it firmly. Rows may omit the clone size; those that give it use once, few, many or a size class.

abundance: once
v_gene: TRBV5-5
j_gene: TRBJ2-7
d_gene: .
CDR3aa: CASSLRSGSEQYF
CDR3nt: TGTGCCAGCAGCTTGAGGTCGGGTTCCGAGCAGTACTTC

abundance: .
v_gene: TRBV10-3
j_gene: TRBJ2-7
d_gene: .
CDR3aa: CAISDPTTSFYF
CDR3nt: TGTGCCATCAGTGACCCGACGACTAGTTTTTATTTC

abundance: .
v_gene: TRBV29-1
j_gene: TRBJ2-2
d_gene: TRBD1
CDR3aa: CSARTGWTGELFF
CDR3nt: TGCAGCGCGCGGACAGGGTGGACCGGGGAGCTGTTTTTT

abundance: .
v_gene: TRBV18
j_gene: TRBJ1-6
d_gene: .
CDR3aa: CASSPGGRNSPLHF
CDR3nt: TGTGCCAGCTCCCCGGGGGGCCGCAATTCACCCCTCCACTTT

abundance: .
v_gene: TRBV10-3
j_gene: TRBJ2-7
d_gene: TRBD1
CDR3aa: CAISEGTGYEQYF
CDR3nt: TGTGCCATCAGTGAGGGGACAGGCTACGAGCAGTACTTC

abundance: .
v_gene: TRBV29-1
j_gene: TRBJ2-7
d_gene: .
CDR3aa: CSVEGGRGTYEQYF
CDR3nt: TGCAGCGTTGAAGGGGGAAGGGGGACCTACGAGCAGTACTTC

abundance: .
v_gene: TRBV27
j_gene: TRBJ1-2
d_gene: TRBD1
CDR3aa: CASSPDRDRGYTF
CDR3nt: TGTGCCAGCAGCCCGGACAGGGATAGGGGCTACACCTTC

abundance: .
v_gene: TRBV19
j_gene: TRBJ1-5
d_gene: TRBD1
CDR3aa: CASSWDRGNQPQHF
CDR3nt: TGTGCCAGTAGTTGGGACAGAGGCAATCAGCCCCAGCATTTT

abundance: .
v_gene: TRBV11-2
j_gene: TRBJ2-7
d_gene: TRBD2
CDR3aa: CASSSSGGLAYEQYF
CDR3nt: TGTGCCAGCAGCTCTAGCGGGGGTCTCGCCTACGAGCAGTACTTC

abundance: .
v_gene: TRBV13
j_gene: TRBJ2-1
d_gene: .
CDR3aa: CASSLGLYNEQFF
CDR3nt: TGTGCCAGCAGCTTAGGTCTCTACAATGAGCAGTTCTTC

abundance: .
v_gene: TRBV5-6
j_gene: TRBJ2-5
d_gene: TRBD1
CDR3aa: CASSSWTGKGAQETQYF
CDR3nt: TGTGCCAGCAGCTCTTGGACAGGGAAGGGGGCCCAAGAGACCCAGTACTTC

abundance: .
v_gene: TRBV19
j_gene: TRBJ1-5
d_gene: .
CDR3aa: CASIVSGHDQPQHF
CDR3nt: TGTGCCAGTATAGTCTCAGGGCACGATCAGCCCCAGCATTTT

abundance: .
v_gene: TRBV15
j_gene: TRBJ2-3
d_gene: .
CDR3aa: CATSREVQSGDTQYF
CDR3nt: TGTGCCACCAGCAGAGAAGTACAGAGTGGAGATACGCAGTATTTT

abundance: .
v_gene: TRBV9
j_gene: TRBJ1-2
d_gene: TRBD1
CDR3aa: CASSGTGGDGYTF
CDR3nt: TGTGCCAGCAGCGGGACAGGGGGCGATGGCTACACCTTC

abundance: .
v_gene: TRBV11-3
j_gene: TRBJ1-6
d_gene: .
CDR3aa: CASSLERGSPLHF
CDR3nt: TGTGCCAGCAGCTTAGAGCGGGGTTCACCCCTCCACTTT

abundance: .
v_gene: TRBV19
j_gene: TRBJ1-6
d_gene: .
CDR3aa: CASTMEGGDSPLHF
CDR3nt: TGTGCCAGTACCATGGAGGGAGGAGATTCACCCCTCCACTTT

abundance: once
v_gene: TRBV24-1
j_gene: TRBJ2-2
d_gene: .
CDR3aa: CATSDLNGFADTGELFF
CDR3nt: TGTGCCACCAGTGATTTAAACGGTTTTGCGGACACCGGGGAGCTGTTTTTT

abundance: .
v_gene: TRBV19
j_gene: TRBJ1-1
d_gene: .
CDR3aa: CASSILSTNTEAFF
CDR3nt: TGTGCCAGTAGTATACTCTCTACGAACACTGAAGCTTTCTTT

abundance: .
v_gene: TRBV25-1
j_gene: TRBJ2-1
d_gene: TRBD2
CDR3aa: CATSTGGDIWQFF
CDR3nt: TGTGCCACGTCAACGGGAGGGGACATTTGGCAGTTCTTC

abundance: .
v_gene: TRBV5-1
j_gene: TRBJ2-3
d_gene: .
CDR3aa: CASSFRSTDTQYF
CDR3nt: TGCGCCAGCAGCTTCAGGAGCACAGATACGCAGTATTTT

abundance: once
v_gene: TRBV4-3
j_gene: TRBJ2-5
d_gene: .
CDR3aa: CASSQELAGVIETQYF
CDR3nt: TGCGCCAGCAGCCAAGAATTGGCAGGGGTGATAGAGACCCAGTACTTC

abundance: .
v_gene: TRBV7-6
j_gene: TRBJ2-3
d_gene: .
CDR3aa: CASSFAPGTDTQYF
CDR3nt: TGTGCCAGCAGCTTCGCCCCGGGCACAGATACGCAGTATTTT

abundance: .
v_gene: TRBV10-2
j_gene: TRBJ2-3
d_gene: TRBD2
CDR3aa: CASRTGTSGIRSTDTQYF
CDR3nt: TGCGCCAGCAGAACCGGGACTAGCGGAATCAGAAGCACAGATACGCAGTATTTT

abundance: .
v_gene: TRBV6-1
j_gene: TRBJ1-2
d_gene: .
CDR3aa: CASSEAVAGASYGYTF
CDR3nt: TGTGCCAGCAGTGAAGCTGTGGCGGGGGCTAGTTATGGCTACACCTTC

abundance: .
v_gene: TRBV7-2
j_gene: TRBJ2-1
d_gene: .
CDR3aa: CASSLAHGEQFF
CDR3nt: TGTGCCAGCAGCTTAGCCCACGGGGAGCAGTTCTTC

abundance: .
v_gene: TRBV29-1
j_gene: TRBJ2-3
d_gene: TRBD2
CDR3aa: CSAVAGGSTDTQYF
CDR3nt: TGCAGCGCTGTAGCGGGGGGGAGCACAGATACGCAGTATTTT

abundance: .
v_gene: TRBV5-1
j_gene: TRBJ1-2
d_gene: TRBD1
CDR3aa: CASSADRAEDGYTF
CDR3nt: TGCGCCAGCAGCGCGGACAGGGCGGAAGATGGCTACACCTTC

abundance: .
v_gene: TRBV19
j_gene: TRBJ2-3
d_gene: .
CDR3aa: CASSILQFRGAGVTDTQYF
CDR3nt: TGTGCCAGTAGTATTTTGCAATTTCGGGGGGCCGGGGTGACAGATACGCAGTATTTT

abundance: .
v_gene: TRBV6-5
j_gene: TRBJ1-5
d_gene: .
CDR3aa: CASRASNQPQHF
CDR3nt: TGTGCCAGCAGGGCTAGCAATCAGCCCCAGCATTTT

abundance: .
v_gene: TRBV10-3
j_gene: TRBJ2-3
d_gene: TRBD2
CDR3aa: CAIEGAGGVADTQYF
CDR3nt: TGTGCCATCGAGGGAGCGGGGGGGGTGGCAGATACGCAGTATTTT

abundance: .
v_gene: TRBV18
j_gene: TRBJ1-5
d_gene: .
CDR3aa: CASSPYEEVIQPQHF
CDR3nt: TGTGCCAGCTCACCATATGAGGAGGTCATTCAGCCCCAGCATTTT

abundance: once
v_gene: TRBV6-5
j_gene: TRBJ1-3
d_gene: .
CDR3aa: CASRGTLSGNTIYF
CDR3nt: TGTGCCAGCAGGGGGACACTCTCTGGAAACACCATATATTTT

abundance: once
v_gene: TRBV4-1
j_gene: TRBJ1-3
d_gene: .
CDR3aa: CASSQDVVRGRNTIYF
CDR3nt: TGCGCCAGCAGCCAAGATGTCGTGCGGGGACGAAACACCATATATTTT

abundance: .
v_gene: TRBV7-6
j_gene: TRBJ1-3
d_gene: TRBD1
CDR3aa: CASSPGGTAGNTIYF
CDR3nt: TGTGCCAGCAGCCCAGGGGGGACAGCTGGAAACACCATATATTTT

abundance: .
v_gene: TRBV30
j_gene: TRBJ1-2
d_gene: .
CDR3aa: CAWSDTGPNYGYTF
CDR3nt: TGTGCCTGGAGTGACACAGGGCCCAACTATGGCTACACCTTC

abundance: once
v_gene: TRBV11-2
j_gene: TRBJ1-1
d_gene: TRBD1
CDR3aa: CASSFRDRPLGAFF
CDR3nt: TGTGCCAGCAGCTTCCGGGACAGGCCCCTTGGAGCTTTCTTT

abundance: few
v_gene: TRBV6-6
j_gene: TRBJ2-1
d_gene: .
CDR3aa: CASSYSSGARNEQFF
CDR3nt: TGTGCCAGCAGTTACTCGTCAGGGGCAAGGAATGAGCAGTTCTTC

abundance: .
v_gene: TRBV7-2
j_gene: TRBJ2-7
d_gene: TRBD2
CDR3aa: CASSPRTSSSLEQYF
CDR3nt: TGTGCCAGCAGCCCGCGGACTAGCTCGAGCCTCGAGCAGTACTTC

abundance: .
v_gene: TRBV10-3
j_gene: TRBJ2-3
d_gene: TRBD1
CDR3aa: CAIGNRQGSDTQYF
CDR3nt: TGTGCCATCGGCAATCGACAGGGGTCAGATACGCAGTATTTT

abundance: .
v_gene: TRBV10-3
j_gene: TRBJ2-7
d_gene: TRBD1
CDR3aa: CAIRGQGDSYEQYF
CDR3nt: TGTGCCATCAGGGGACAGGGGGACTCCTACGAGCAGTACTTC

abundance: .
v_gene: TRBV19
j_gene: TRBJ2-5
d_gene: .
CDR3aa: CASSIVPEETQYF
CDR3nt: TGTGCCAGTAGTATAGTCCCGGAAGAGACCCAGTACTTC

abundance: .
v_gene: TRBV4-1
j_gene: TRBJ2-7
d_gene: TRBD2
CDR3aa: CASSQAGGAGYEQYF
CDR3nt: TGCGCCAGCAGCCAAGCGGGGGGGGCGGGCTACGAGCAGTACTTC